The rows below give T cell receptor beta chains drawn from one sample of a study of OX40 agonist ivuxolimab in advanced cancers. Here immunoSEQ multiplex PCR was the method, and the copy in TCRdb shows in-frame clones only, minus some. The sample carries about 66,000 clones, 85% recorded once. This specimen consisted of CD4+ or CD8+ T cells sorted from blood, obtained in a trial of the OX40 agonist ivuxolimab. All receptors come from an adult with an advanced solid tumor such as melanoma, head and neck, liver or kidney cancer. CDR3s include the opening cysteine and the closing phenylalanine or tryptophan. Each record gives: J gene, V gene, clone size, D gene, CDR3 protein, CDR3 DNA. D genes are given only for firm matches. Clone size is shown for a subset of rows, as once, few, many or a class of expanded clone.

J gene: TRBJ2-3
V gene: TRBV30
clone size: NA
D gene: NA
CDR3 protein: CAWSVGGHGTDTQYF
CDR3 DNA: TGTGCCTGGAGTGTCGGGGGTCATGGGACAGATACGCAGTATTTT

J gene: TRBJ1-2
V gene: TRBV27
clone size: NA
D gene: NA
CDR3 protein: CASSLIYQGRNYGYTF
CDR3 DNA: TGTGCCAGCAGTTTAATCTACCAGGGACGGAACTATGGCTACACCTTC

J gene: TRBJ2-1
V gene: TRBV28
clone size: NA
D gene: NA
CDR3 protein: CASRSFNEQFF
CDR3 DNA: TGTGCCAGCAGAAGTTTTAATGAGCAGTTCTTC

J gene: TRBJ2-7
V gene: TRBV7-2
clone size: NA
D gene: NA
CDR3 protein: CASSLAPSSYEQYF
CDR3 DNA: TGTGCCAGCAGCTTAGCCCCTAGTTCCTACGAGCAGTACTTC

J gene: TRBJ2-1
V gene: TRBV15
clone size: NA
D gene: TRBD2
CDR3 protein: CATSRDLLTSVYNEQFF
CDR3 DNA: TGTGCCACCAGCAGAGATCTCCTGACTAGCGTTTACAATGAGCAGTTCTTC

J gene: TRBJ2-7
V gene: TRBV7-9
clone size: NA
D gene: NA
CDR3 protein: CASSTPPGTLYEQYF
CDR3 DNA: TGTGCCAGCAGCACCCCCCCCGGGACTCTCTACGAGCAGTACTTC

J gene: TRBJ1-3
V gene: TRBV5-6
clone size: NA
D gene: NA
CDR3 protein: CASSLDRRLTGNTIYF
CDR3 DNA: TGTGCCAGCAGCTTGGATAGGAGACTTACTGGAAACACCATATATTTT

J gene: TRBJ2-1
V gene: TRBV14
clone size: NA
D gene: TRBD2
CDR3 protein: CASSQGSSGRAGEQFF
CDR3 DNA: TGTGCCAGCAGCCAAGGATCTAGCGGGAGGGCGGGTGAGCAGTTCTTC

J gene: TRBJ2-7
V gene: TRBV10-1
clone size: NA
D gene: TRBD1
CDR3 protein: CASSGRGRSSDEQYF
CDR3 DNA: TGCGCCAGCAGTGGAAGGGGGCGGTCCAGTGACGAGCAGTACTTC

J gene: TRBJ2-3
V gene: TRBV5-4
clone size: NA
D gene: TRBD2
CDR3 protein: CASSPKGGRDDTQYF
CDR3 DNA: TGTGCCAGCAGCCCGAAGGGCGGGAGGGATGATACGCAGTATTTT

J gene: TRBJ1-1
V gene: TRBV6-6
clone size: NA
D gene: NA
CDR3 protein: CASSLNGAPRTEAFF
CDR3 DNA: TGTGCCAGCAGTCTCAATGGGGCTCCGAGAACTGAAGCTTTCTTT

J gene: TRBJ2-5
V gene: TRBV9
clone size: NA
D gene: TRBD2
CDR3 protein: CASSVAQGGETQYF
CDR3 DNA: TGTGCCAGCAGCGTAGCCCAGGGAGGGGAGACCCAGTACTTC

J gene: TRBJ2-1
V gene: TRBV2
clone size: NA
D gene: TRBD1
CDR3 protein: CASERDSYNEQFF
CDR3 DNA: TGTGCCAGCGAGAGGGACAGCTACAATGAGCAGTTCTTC

J gene: TRBJ2-7
V gene: TRBV6-6
clone size: NA
D gene: TRBD2
CDR3 protein: CASTNRGGGNYEQYF
CDR3 DNA: TGTGCCAGCACCAACCGGGGGGGAGGCAACTACGAGCAGTACTTC

J gene: TRBJ1-6
V gene: TRBV6-5
clone size: NA
D gene: NA
CDR3 protein: CASSYKGSDNSPLHF
CDR3 DNA: TGTGCCAGCAGTTACAAGGGGAGTGATAATTCACCCCTCCACTTT

J gene: TRBJ2-6
V gene: TRBV18
clone size: NA
D gene: TRBD2
CDR3 protein: CASSPGRGSSGANVLTF
CDR3 DNA: TGTGCCAGCTCACCAGGTCGCGGGAGCTCGGGGGCCAACGTCCTGACTTTC

J gene: TRBJ1-5
V gene: TRBV5-1
clone size: NA
D gene: NA
CDR3 protein: CASSRIGGPNQPQHF
CDR3 DNA: TGCGCCAGCAGCCGAATTGGTGGCCCCAATCAGCCCCAGCATTTT

J gene: TRBJ1-2
V gene: TRBV28
clone size: few
D gene: NA
CDR3 protein: CASSFLASNYGYTF
CDR3 DNA: TGTGCCAGCAGTTTCCTAGCGTCAAACTATGGCTACACCTTC

J gene: TRBJ2-3
V gene: TRBV5-1
clone size: NA
D gene: NA
CDR3 protein: CASSLVRGTDTQYF
CDR3 DNA: TGCGCCAGCAGCTTGGTGAGGGGCACAGATACGCAGTATTTT

J gene: TRBJ2-7
V gene: TRBV6-5
clone size: NA
D gene: TRBD1
CDR3 protein: CASRRQGASYEQYF
CDR3 DNA: TGTGCCAGCAGACGACAGGGGGCGTCCTACGAGCAGTACTTC

J gene: TRBJ2-1
V gene: TRBV5-1
clone size: NA
D gene: TRBD2
CDR3 protein: CASSLDWGLTYEQFF
CDR3 DNA: TGCGCCAGCAGCTTGGATTGGGGACTAACATATGAGCAGTTCTTC

J gene: TRBJ2-7
V gene: TRBV7-6
clone size: NA
D gene: NA
CDR3 protein: CASSPDRTTEQYF
CDR3 DNA: TGTGCCAGCAGCCCGGACAGGACTACGGAGCAGTACTTC

J gene: TRBJ1-2
V gene: TRBV9
clone size: once
D gene: NA
CDR3 protein: CASSVLDTSNYGYTF
CDR3 DNA: TGTGCCAGCAGCGTACTGGACACCTCTAACTATGGCTACACCTTC

J gene: TRBJ1-2
V gene: TRBV7-3
clone size: NA
D gene: NA
CDR3 protein: CASSLGAGNYGYTF
CDR3 DNA: TGTGCCAGCAGCTTAGGCGCAGGGAACTATGGCTACACCTTC

J gene: TRBJ1-5
V gene: TRBV7-8
clone size: NA
D gene: NA
CDR3 protein: CASSRLDSINQPQHF
CDR3 DNA: TGTGCCAGCAGCCGGCTTGACAGTATCAATCAGCCCCAGCATTTT

J gene: TRBJ2-1
V gene: TRBV10-2
clone size: NA
D gene: TRBD2
CDR3 protein: CASRQIPLTSGRIYNEQFF
CDR3 DNA: TGCGCCAGCCGACAAATACCGCTGACTAGCGGGAGGATCTACAATGAGCAGTTCTTC

J gene: TRBJ2-1
V gene: TRBV19
clone size: NA
D gene: NA
CDR3 protein: CASSIESSYNEQFF
CDR3 DNA: TGTGCCAGTAGTATAGAAAGCTCCTACAATGAGCAGTTCTTC

J gene: TRBJ2-7
V gene: TRBV28
clone size: few
D gene: NA
CDR3 protein: CASSLSPGLGSASYEQYF
CDR3 DNA: TGTGCCAGCAGTTTAAGTCCCGGTCTGGGGTCTGCCTCCTACGAGCAGTACTTC

J gene: TRBJ1-2
V gene: TRBV11-2
clone size: few
D gene: NA
CDR3 protein: CASSLAGSVRYGYTF
CDR3 DNA: TGTGCCAGCAGCTTAGCTGGGAGTGTCCGATATGGCTACACCTTC

J gene: TRBJ2-1
V gene: TRBV28
clone size: NA
D gene: TRBD2
CDR3 protein: CASSRTSGRVLGNEQFF
CDR3 DNA: TGTGCCAGCAGTCGGACTAGCGGGAGGGTTTTGGGCAATGAGCAGTTCTTC

J gene: TRBJ2-7
V gene: TRBV28
clone size: NA
D gene: TRBD2
CDR3 protein: CASSSTSGSPYEQYF
CDR3 DNA: TGTGCCAGCAGTTCTACTAGCGGGAGCCCCTACGAGCAGTACTTC

J gene: TRBJ2-6
V gene: TRBV29-1
clone size: NA
D gene: TRBD2
CDR3 protein: CSVGPGGYTSGANVLTF
CDR3 DNA: TGCAGCGTTGGCCCGGGGGGGTACACCTCTGGGGCCAACGTCCTGACTTTC

J gene: TRBJ2-1
V gene: TRBV7-3
clone size: few
D gene: TRBD2
CDR3 protein: CASRAGAYNEQFF
CDR3 DNA: TGTGCCAGCAGGGCGGGGGCCTACAATGAGCAGTTCTTC

J gene: TRBJ2-1
V gene: TRBV5-1
clone size: NA
D gene: TRBD2
CDR3 protein: CASRAAGGTLEEQFF
CDR3 DNA: TGCGCCAGCAGAGCGGCGGGAGGAACCCTAGAAGAGCAGTTCTTC

J gene: TRBJ2-1
V gene: TRBV29-1
clone size: NA
D gene: NA
CDR3 protein: CSVATSQNEQFF
CDR3 DNA: TGCAGCGTGGCAACTAGCCAAAATGAGCAGTTCTTC

J gene: TRBJ2-3
V gene: TRBV7-7
clone size: NA
D gene: TRBD2
CDR3 protein: CASSPVGGDTQYF
CDR3 DNA: TGTGCCAGCAGCCCAGTGGGGGGGGATACGCAGTATTTT